This is a list of T cell receptor beta chains from one sample in a study of a mutant IDH1 vaccine in newly diagnosed glioma. Antigens of these TCRs are unknown. TCRdb keeps only in-frame clones here, not all; method: immunoSEQ multiplex PCR. The sample holds roughly 28,000 clones, roughly 90% seen once. Source: PBMCs, taken from a glioma patient whose treatment included an IDH1 peptide vaccine. The receptors shown here come from a man between 18 and 35 years old with glioma. Both conserved end residues are part of each CDR3.

>TRBJ2-7|TRBV28
CASSFNRDHEQYF
>TRBJ2-3|TRBV30
CAWRKGATDTQYF
>TRBJ1-2|TRBV15
CATSRAGPYGYTF
>TRBJ1-4|TRBV7-9
CASSLARGRGEKLFF
>TRBJ1-6|TRBV15
CATSRVLLTGVGNSPLHF
>TRBJ1-1|TRBV5-1
CASSLRTGGMTAEAFF
>TRBJ2-1|TRBV13
CASSSGLAVYNEQFF
>TRBJ2-3|TRBV28
CASSPRDTQYF
>TRBJ1-2|TRBV5-1
CASSLAQNYGYTF
>TRBJ1-2|TRBV4-3
CASSQDLTYGYTF
>TRBJ2-7|TRBV4-3
CASSRTNSGERAYEQYF
>TRBJ2-3|TRBV5-1
CASSGEAGGSDTQYF
>TRBJ1-1|TRBV5-1
CASSLDYTEAFF
>TRBJ2-1|TRBV6-1
CATFQNEQFF
>TRBJ1-4|TRBV7-2
CASSLAGFVGGEKLFF
>TRBJ1-1|TRBV12-5
CASATGQGTEAFF
>TRBJ1-1|TRBV19
CASIRSRGAGDTEAFF
>TRBJ1-3|TRBV5-1
CASSLDGTAGNTIYF
>TRBJ1-1|TRBV5-6
CASSLGTAGTEAFF
>TRBJ1-2|TRBV10-3
CAISESTRGYGYTF
>TRBJ2-7|TRBV30
CAWSHGRPGNEQYF
>TRBJ1-1|TRBV29-1
CSVAGQGVRNTEAFF
>TRBJ1-5|TRBV19
CASSIDLDWGNQPQHF
>TRBJ1-2|TRBV7-2
CASSLPLGQGYGYTF
>TRBJ2-3|TRBV4-2
CASSPRPQGSTDTQYF
>TRBJ1-5|TRBV19
CASTGILQDQPQHF
>TRBJ1-1|TRBV30
CAWSVWAANTEAFF
>TRBJ1-4|TRBV7-9
CASSPPYEKLFF
>TRBJ1-4|TRBV5-1
CASSSGATNEKLFF
>TRBJ2-5|TRBV25-1
CASREGRETQYF
>TRBJ2-5|TRBV4-3
CASSQDGGYQETQYF
>TRBJ2-6|TRBV4-3
CASSQDWQSSGANVLTF
>TRBJ1-3|TRBV19
CASKEDSSGNTIYF
>TRBJ1-2|TRBV29-1
CSVTGNFNYGYTF
>TRBJ1-5|TRBV10-2
CASSEGDTISNQPQHF